This note documents a single TCR beta chain sequence. The source of the sample is a study of blood T cell repertoires in COVID-19. Study information: Samples of COVID-19 (acute and convalescent) were obtained from the United States, Italy and Spain.

The CDR3 totals 16 residues. CDR1 and CDR2 (germline): MDHEN, SYDVKM. V was clipped by 5 bases and J by 0 bases, with 13 bases between them. In the original processing: By means of reference gene primer amplification, nucleated cell counts were estimated. Measured with immunoSEQ multiplex PCR; TCRdb has only the in-frame clones, and not every one. The V and J calls and clone size are taken from that table; D and trimming were inferred from the DNA. In the table there are some 190,000 clones, roughly 90% of which are singletons. The specimen was peripheral blood. The rearrangement joins TRBV28 to TRBJ1-4; possible D gene TRBD1, 5 bases. The sequence was obtained from a woman aged 40 to 50 who had recovered from COVID-19. CDR3 in DNA: TGTGCCAGCAGTCCCCGACAGCGAACAACTAATGAAAAACTGTTTTTT. This translates into CASSPRQRTTNEKLFF.